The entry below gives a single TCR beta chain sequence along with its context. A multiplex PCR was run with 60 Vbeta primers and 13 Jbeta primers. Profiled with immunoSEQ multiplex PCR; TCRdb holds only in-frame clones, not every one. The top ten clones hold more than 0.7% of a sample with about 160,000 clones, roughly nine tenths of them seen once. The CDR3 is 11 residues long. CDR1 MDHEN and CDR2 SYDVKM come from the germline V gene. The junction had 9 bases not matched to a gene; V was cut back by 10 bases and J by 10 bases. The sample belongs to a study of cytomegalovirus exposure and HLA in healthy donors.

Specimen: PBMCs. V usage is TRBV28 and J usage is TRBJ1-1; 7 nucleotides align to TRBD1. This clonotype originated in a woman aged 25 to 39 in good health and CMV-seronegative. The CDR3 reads CATTSQGRAFF. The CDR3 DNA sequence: TGTGCCACCACCTCACAGGGGCGAGCTTTCTTT.